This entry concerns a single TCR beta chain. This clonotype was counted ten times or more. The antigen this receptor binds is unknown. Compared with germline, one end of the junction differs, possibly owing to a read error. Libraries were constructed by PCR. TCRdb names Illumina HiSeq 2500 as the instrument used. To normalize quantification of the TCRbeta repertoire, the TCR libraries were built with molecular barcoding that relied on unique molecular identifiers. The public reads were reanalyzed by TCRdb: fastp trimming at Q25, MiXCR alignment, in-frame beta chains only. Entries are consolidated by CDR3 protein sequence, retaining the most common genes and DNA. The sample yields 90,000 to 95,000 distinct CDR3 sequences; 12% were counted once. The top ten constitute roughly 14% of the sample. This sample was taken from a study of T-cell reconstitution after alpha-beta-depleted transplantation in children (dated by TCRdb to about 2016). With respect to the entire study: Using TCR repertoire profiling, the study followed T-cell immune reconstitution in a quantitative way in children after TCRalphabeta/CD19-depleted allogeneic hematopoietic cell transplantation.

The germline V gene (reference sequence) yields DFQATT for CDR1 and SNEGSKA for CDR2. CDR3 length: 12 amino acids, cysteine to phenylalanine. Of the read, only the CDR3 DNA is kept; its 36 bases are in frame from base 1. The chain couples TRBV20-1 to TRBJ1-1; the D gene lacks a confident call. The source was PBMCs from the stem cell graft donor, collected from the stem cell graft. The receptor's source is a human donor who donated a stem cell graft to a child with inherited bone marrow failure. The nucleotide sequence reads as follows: TGTAGTGCCCCTCGGACGGAGGTGGGAGCTTTCTTT. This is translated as CSAPRTEVGAFF.